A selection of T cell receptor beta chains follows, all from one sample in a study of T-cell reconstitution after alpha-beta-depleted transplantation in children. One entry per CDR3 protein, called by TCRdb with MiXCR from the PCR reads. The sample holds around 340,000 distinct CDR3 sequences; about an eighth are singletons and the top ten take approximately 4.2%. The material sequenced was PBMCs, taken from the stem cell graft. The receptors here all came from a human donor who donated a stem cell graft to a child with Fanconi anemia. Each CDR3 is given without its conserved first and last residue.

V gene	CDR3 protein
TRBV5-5	ASSSGLQRETQY
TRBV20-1	SASLSFSGGGDEQF
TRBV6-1	ASSEAGETDTQY
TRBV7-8	ASSLAGGYQETQY
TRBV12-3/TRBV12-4	ASSRTSGGFDEQF
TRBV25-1	ASCGTGANTEAF
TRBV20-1	SARGGVNEQF
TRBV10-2	ASSFQREGEQF
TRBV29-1	SVEYIQGTAF
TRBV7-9	ASSPPGDKAF
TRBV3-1	ASSRDGLNYGYT
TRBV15	ATSRHSGTANNEQF
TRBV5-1	ASSFGQGVLDEQF
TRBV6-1	ASSVPDYYGYT
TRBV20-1	SARDQSEREQF
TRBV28	ASSLRAYSSYNEQF
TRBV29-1	SVELRGIGETQY
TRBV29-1	SVEGQRRT
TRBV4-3	ASSQETGLTAF
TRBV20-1	SARDKSGVKAGELF
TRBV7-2	ASSLAQGSGGRTDTQY
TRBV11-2	ASSLESGGTDTQY
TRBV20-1	SARDTGADNSPLH
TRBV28	ASWQGSGNTIY